This T cell receptor (beta chain) was identified during a study of cytomegalovirus exposure and HLA in healthy donors. Researchers ran the PCR with 60 Vbeta and 13 Jbeta primers. Measured with immunoSEQ multiplex PCR; TCRdb has only the in-frame clones, and not every one. There are about 55,000 clones in the sample; around three fifths occur only once, and about 12% lies in the top ten. Trimming cost V 3 bases and J 5 bases, with 19 bases left between them. This CDR3 is built from 16 residues. Germline CDR1 is SGHVS and CDR2 is FNYEAQ. This TCR came from a human donor in good health. Sequenced material: PBMCs. The chain couples TRBV7-6 to TRBJ1-1; possibly TRBD1 for D (5 bases). The CDR3 DNA reads as TGTGCCAGCAGCTTTCTTGACAGAAAAGCGGGGACTGAAGCTTTCTTT. Encoded protein: CASSFLDRKAGTEAFF.